The 4 T cell receptor beta chains given below trace back to one sample, sequenced in a study of shared clonotypes between healthy human individuals. This table comes from immunoSEQ multiplex PCR, and its TCRdb copy is limited to in-frame clones, with some not included. The table has over 2 million clones, 85% to 95% seen once. The material sequenced was naive CD4+ T cells from PBMCs. The sample's subset: CD45RA+ positively selected. The receptors originated from a man in his late teens or twenties in good health. Some clones in this sample may be carry-over from other donors' samples.

The CDR3 sequence: CASSRTSNNEQFF. As DNA, the CDR3 is TGTGCCAGCTCCAGGACTAGCAATAATGAGCAGTTCTTC. This chain links TRBV6-5 with TRBJ2-1, with TRBD2 identical over 8 bases. The V gene end was trimmed by 8 bases and the J gene end by 7 bases; junction bases not matched to a gene: 7. The germline V gene has CDR1 MNHEY and CDR2 SVGAGI. The CDR3 spans 13 residues.

The chain recombines TRBV4-2 with TRBJ2-5, with TRBD2 matching over 7 bases. From germline, CDR1 is LGHNA and CDR2 YNFKEQ. The CDR3 contains 18 residues. V gave up 2 bases and J gave up 5 bases; unmatched junction bases: 17. The CDR3 sequence: CASSQMAPSGALLETQYF. In DNA, the CDR3 is TGTGCCAGCAGCCAAATGGCTCCGAGCGGGGCCCTCCTGGAGACCCAGTACTTC.

The genes are TRBV28 and TRBJ1-5; 7 nucleotides match TRBD1. The CDR3 contains 15 residues. Germline CDR1 and CDR2: MDHEN and SYDVKM. V gave up 5 bases and J gave up 6 bases; unmatched junction bases: 10. The CDR3 bases are TGTGCCAGCAGTCCAGGGGGGCAGGGAAGTCAGCCCCAGCATTTT. Translation gives CASSPGGQGSQPQHF.

The rearrangement joins TRBV7-3 to TRBJ2-1; TRBD2 matches 10 bases. The trim removed 5 bases at V and 7 bases at J, leaving 11 bases unmatched. The CDR3 spans 16 residues. Germline V lookup: CDR1 SGHTA, CDR2 FQGTGA. The CDR3 is CASSPLAGGSSNEQFF. CDR3 nucleotides: TGTGCCAGCAGCCCTTTAGCGGGGGGAAGCTCTAATGAGCAGTTCTTC.